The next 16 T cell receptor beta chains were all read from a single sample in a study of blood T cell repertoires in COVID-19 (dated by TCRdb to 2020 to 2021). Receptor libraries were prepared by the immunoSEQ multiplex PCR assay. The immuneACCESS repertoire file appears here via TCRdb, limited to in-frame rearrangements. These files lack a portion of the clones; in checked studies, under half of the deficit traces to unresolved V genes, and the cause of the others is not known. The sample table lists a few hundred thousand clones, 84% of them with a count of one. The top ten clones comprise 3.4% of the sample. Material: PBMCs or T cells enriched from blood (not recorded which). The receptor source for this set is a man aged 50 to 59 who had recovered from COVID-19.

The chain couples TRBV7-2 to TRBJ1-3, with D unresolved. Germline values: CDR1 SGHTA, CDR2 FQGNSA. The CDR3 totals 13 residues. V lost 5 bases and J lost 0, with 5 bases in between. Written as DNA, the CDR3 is TGTGCCAGCAGCACGGTCTCTGGAAACACCATATATTTT. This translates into CASSTVSGNTIYF.

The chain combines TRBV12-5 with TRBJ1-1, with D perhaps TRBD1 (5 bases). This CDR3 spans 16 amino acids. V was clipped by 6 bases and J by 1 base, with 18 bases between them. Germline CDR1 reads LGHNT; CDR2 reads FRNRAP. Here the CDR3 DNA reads TGTGCTAGTGGGCCTCGGACGGCGGGGGGGAACACTGAAGCTTTCTTT. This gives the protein CASGPRTAGGNTEAFF.

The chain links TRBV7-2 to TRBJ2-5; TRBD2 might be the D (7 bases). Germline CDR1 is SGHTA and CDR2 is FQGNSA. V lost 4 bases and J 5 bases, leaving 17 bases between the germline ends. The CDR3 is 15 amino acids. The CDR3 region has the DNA TGTGCCAGCAGCTCGGGGGGCCCTATGGGGGAGACCCAGTACTTC. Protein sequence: CASSSGGPMGETQYF.

The CDR3 loop is CASSMLDRGGNQPQHF. DNA of the CDR3: TGTGCCAGTAGTATGCTGGACAGGGGGGGCAATCAGCCCCAGCATTTT. J is TRBJ1-5 and V is TRBV19, with 10 nucleotides matching TRBD1. Germline CDR1 reads LNHDA; CDR2 reads SQIVND (reference sequence). Trimming took 3 bases from V and 2 from J; bases not matched to a gene: 4. There are 16 residues in the CDR3. Using reference TRBV19 and TRBJ1-5 for the parts outside the CDR3, the full variable domain is DGGITQSPKYLFRKEGQNVTLSCEQNLNHDAMYWYRQDPGQGLRLIYYSQIVNDFQKGDIAEGYSVSREKKESFPLTVTSAQKNPTAFYLCASSMLDRGGNQPQHFGDGTRLSIL.

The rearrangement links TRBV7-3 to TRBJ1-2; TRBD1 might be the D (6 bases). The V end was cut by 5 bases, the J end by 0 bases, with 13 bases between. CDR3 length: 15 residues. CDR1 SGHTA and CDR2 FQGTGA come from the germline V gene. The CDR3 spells CASSPGAGANYGYTF. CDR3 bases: TGTGCCAGCAGCCCAGGGGCCGGGGCTAACTATGGCTACACCTTC.

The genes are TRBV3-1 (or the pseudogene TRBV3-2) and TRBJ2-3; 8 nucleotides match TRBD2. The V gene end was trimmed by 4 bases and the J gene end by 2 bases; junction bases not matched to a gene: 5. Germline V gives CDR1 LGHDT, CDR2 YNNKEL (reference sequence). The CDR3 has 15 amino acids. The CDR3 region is CASSLGTRHTDTQYF. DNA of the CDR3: TGTGCCAGCAGCCTAGGGACTAGACACACAGATACGCAGTATTTT.

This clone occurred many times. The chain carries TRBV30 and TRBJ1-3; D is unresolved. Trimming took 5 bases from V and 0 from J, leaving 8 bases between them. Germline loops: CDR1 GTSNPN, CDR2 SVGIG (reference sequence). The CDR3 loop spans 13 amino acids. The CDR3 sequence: CAWVSRSGNTIYF. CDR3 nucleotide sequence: TGTGCCTGGGTCTCGCGCTCTGGAAACACCATATATTTT. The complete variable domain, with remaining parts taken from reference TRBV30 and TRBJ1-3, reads SQTIHQWPATLVQPVGSPLSLECTVEGTSNPNLYWYRQAAGRGLQLLFYSVGIGQISSEVPQNLSASRPQDRQFILSSKKLLLSDSGFYLCAWVSRSGNTIYFGEGSWLTVV.

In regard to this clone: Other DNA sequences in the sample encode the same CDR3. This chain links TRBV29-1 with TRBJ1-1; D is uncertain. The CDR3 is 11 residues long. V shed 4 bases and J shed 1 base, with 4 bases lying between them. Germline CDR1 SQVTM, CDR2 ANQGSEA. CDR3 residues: CSVARNTEAFF. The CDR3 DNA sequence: TGCAGCGTTGCCAGGAACACTGAAGCTTTCTTT.

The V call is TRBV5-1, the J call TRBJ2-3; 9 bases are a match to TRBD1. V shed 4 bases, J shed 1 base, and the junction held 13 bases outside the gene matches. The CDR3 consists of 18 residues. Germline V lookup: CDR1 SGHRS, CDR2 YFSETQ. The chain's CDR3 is CASSRLGRDRDGTDTQYF. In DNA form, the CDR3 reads TGCGCCAGCAGCCGACTAGGCCGGGACAGGGATGGCACAGATACGCAGTATTTT.

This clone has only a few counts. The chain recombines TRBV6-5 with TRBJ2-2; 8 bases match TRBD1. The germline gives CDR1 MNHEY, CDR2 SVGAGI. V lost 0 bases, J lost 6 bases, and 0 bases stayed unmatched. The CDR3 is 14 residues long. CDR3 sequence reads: CASSYSQGAGELFF. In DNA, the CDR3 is TGTGCCAGCAGTTACTCACAGGGGGCCGGGGAGCTGTTTTTT.

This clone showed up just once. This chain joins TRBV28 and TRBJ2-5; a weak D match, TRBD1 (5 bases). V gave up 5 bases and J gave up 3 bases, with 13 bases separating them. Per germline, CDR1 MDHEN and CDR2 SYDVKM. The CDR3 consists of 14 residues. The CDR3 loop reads CASSGAFTEETQYF. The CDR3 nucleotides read TGTGCCAGCAGTGGGGCTTTTACCGAAGAGACCCAGTACTTC.

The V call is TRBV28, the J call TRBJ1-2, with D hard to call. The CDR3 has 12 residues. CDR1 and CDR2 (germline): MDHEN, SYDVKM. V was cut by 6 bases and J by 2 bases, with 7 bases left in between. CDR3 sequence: CASRKQNYGYTF. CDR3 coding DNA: TGTGCCAGCAGAAAACAAAACTATGGCTACACCTTC.

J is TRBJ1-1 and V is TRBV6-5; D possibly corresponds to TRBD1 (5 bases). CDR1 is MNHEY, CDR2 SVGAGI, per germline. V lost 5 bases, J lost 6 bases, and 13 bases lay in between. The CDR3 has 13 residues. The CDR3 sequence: CASSQGRSAEAFF. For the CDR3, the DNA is TGTGCCAGCAGTCAGGGTAGGTCGGCTGAAGCTTTCTTT.

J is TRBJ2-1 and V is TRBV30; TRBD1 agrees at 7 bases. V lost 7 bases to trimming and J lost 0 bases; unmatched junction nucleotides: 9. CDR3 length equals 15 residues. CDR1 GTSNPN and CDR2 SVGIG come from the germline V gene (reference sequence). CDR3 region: CASRPDRVSYNEQFF. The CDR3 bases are TGTGCCTCACGACCAGACAGGGTCTCCTACAATGAGCAGTTCTTC. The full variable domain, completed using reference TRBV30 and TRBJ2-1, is SQTIHQWPATLVQPVGSPLSLECTVEGTSNPNLYWYRQAAGRGLQLLFYSVGIGQISSEVPQNLSASRPQDRQFILSSKKLLLSDSGFYLCASRPDRVSYNEQFFGPGTRLTVL.

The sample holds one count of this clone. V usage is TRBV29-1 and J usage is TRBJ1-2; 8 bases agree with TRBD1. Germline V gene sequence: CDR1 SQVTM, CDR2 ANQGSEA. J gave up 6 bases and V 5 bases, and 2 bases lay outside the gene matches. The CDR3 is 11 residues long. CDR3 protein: CSVQGADGYTF. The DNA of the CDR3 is TGCAGCGTTCAGGGGGCGGATGGCTACACCTTC.

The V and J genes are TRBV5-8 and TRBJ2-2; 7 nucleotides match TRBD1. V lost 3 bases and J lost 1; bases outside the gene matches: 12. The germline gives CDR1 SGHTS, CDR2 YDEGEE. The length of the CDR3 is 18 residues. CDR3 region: CASSSYAGGIENTGELFF. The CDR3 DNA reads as TGTGCCAGCAGCTCGTACGCAGGGGGAATTGAGAACACCGGGGAGCTGTTTTTT.